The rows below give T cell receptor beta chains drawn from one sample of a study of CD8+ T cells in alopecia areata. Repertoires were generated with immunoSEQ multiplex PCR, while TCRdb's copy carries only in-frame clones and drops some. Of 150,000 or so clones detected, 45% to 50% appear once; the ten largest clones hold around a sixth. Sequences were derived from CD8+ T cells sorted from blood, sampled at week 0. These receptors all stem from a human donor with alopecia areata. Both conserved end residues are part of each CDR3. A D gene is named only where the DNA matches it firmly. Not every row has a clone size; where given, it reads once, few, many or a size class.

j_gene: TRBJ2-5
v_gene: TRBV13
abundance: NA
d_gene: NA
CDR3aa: CASSLGRGETQYF
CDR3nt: TGTGCCAGCAGCTTAGGCCGCGGGGAGACCCAGTACTTC

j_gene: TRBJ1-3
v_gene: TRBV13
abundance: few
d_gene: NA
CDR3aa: CASSHAGNTIYF
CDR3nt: TGTGCCAGCAGCCATGCTGGAAACACCATATATTTT

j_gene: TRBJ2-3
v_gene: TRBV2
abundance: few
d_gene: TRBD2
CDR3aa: CASRDDGAGGSDTQYF
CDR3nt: TGTGCCAGCAGGGACGATGGAGCGGGGGGGTCAGATACGCAGTATTTT

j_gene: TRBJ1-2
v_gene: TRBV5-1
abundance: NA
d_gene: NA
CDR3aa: CASSSGGTKGYTF
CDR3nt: TGCGCCAGCAGCTCCGGGGGGACAAAGGGCTACACCTTC

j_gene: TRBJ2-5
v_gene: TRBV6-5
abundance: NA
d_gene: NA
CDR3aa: CASSYTGARETQYF
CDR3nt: TGTGCCAGCAGTTACACGGGGGCTCGAGAGACCCAGTACTTC

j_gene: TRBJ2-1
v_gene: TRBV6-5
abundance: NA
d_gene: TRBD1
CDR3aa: CASSISGQGSHEQFF
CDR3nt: TGTGCCAGCAGTATTTCCGGACAGGGGTCCCATGAGCAGTTCTTC

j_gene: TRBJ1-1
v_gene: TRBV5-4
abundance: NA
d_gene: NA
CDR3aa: CASSLAAGNTEAFF
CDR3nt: TGTGCCAGCAGCTTGGCGGCGGGGAACACTGAAGCTTTCTTT

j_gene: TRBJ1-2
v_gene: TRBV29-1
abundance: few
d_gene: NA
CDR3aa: CSVSGLGGYTF
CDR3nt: TGCAGCGTTTCAGGGCTGGGTGGCTACACCTTC

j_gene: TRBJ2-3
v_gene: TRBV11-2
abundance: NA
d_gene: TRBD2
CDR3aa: CASSFPTSGDLSSTDTQYF
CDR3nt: TGTGCCAGCAGCTTTCCCACTAGCGGGGATCTATCTAGCACAGATACGCAGTATTTT

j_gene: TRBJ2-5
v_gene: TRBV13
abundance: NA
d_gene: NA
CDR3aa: CASSLGLGETQYF
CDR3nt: TGTGCCAGCAGCTTAGGGCTGGGGGAGACCCAGTACTTC

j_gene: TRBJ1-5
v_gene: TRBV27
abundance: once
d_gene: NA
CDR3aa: CASSLSFSSSNQPQHF
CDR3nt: TGTGCCAGCAGTTTATCGTTCTCGTCCAGCAATCAGCCCCAGCATTTT

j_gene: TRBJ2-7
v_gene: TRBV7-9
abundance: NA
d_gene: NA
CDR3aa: CASSPAQDRTYEQYF
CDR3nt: TGTGCCAGCAGCCCAGCACAGGACCGAACCTACGAGCAGTACTTC

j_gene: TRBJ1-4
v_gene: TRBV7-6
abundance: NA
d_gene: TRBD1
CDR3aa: CASSLALLGTEGNEKLFF
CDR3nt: TGTGCCAGCAGCTTAGCGTTATTGGGGACAGAAGGGAATGAAAAACTGTTTTTT